This T cell receptor beta chain comes out of a study of response to subunit inactivated influenza vaccine. Study observations and caveats: Seasonal influenza vaccination, on each occasion, was suggested by the authors to recruit few new T cells.

CDR1 is LGHNA and CDR2 is YNFKEQ in the germline V gene. The V end lost 0 bases, the J end lost 6 bases, and 14 bases lay between the germline ends. The CDR3 is 16 residues long. TCRdb reanalysed the RT-PCR reads using MiXCR and keeps one entry per CDR3 protein. The sample shows 860,000 or so distinct CDR3 sequences, around 20% of them seen only once. About this clonotype: The antigen is unknown.

The source of this sequence is a man aged 45 to 65 who received an inactivated influenza vaccine. The sample in question was PBMCs from blood, obtained roughly 5 days after vaccination. The genes are TRBV4-2 and TRBJ2-2, with TRBD2 as a possible D gene (5 bases). Written as DNA, the CDR3 is TGTGCCAGCAGCCAAGAAACCCGGGTGGGAGCCGGGGAGCTGTTTTTT. This translates into CASSQETRVGAGELFF.